Following are 18 T cell receptor beta chains from one sample sequenced in a study of blood T cell repertoires in COVID-19 (dated by TCRdb to 2019 to 2021). The library was obtained by the immunoSEQ multiplex PCR assay. TCRdb stores this immuneACCESS table with in-frame sequences only. Part of the clones is absent; in the studies checked, under half of the shortfall reflects unresolved V genes, and no reason is known for the rest. Across this sample there are around 130,000 clones, with 84% seen only once. More than 9% of the sample rests with the top ten. Sequencing was performed on peripheral blood. The receptors here all came from a woman aged 55-70 years with acute or convalescent COVID-19.

V and J are TRBV7-7 and TRBJ2-5, with D uncertain. The CDR3 spans 13 residues. V lost 3 bases and J 5 bases, leaving 10 bases between the germline ends. Per germline, CDR1 SSHAT and CDR2 FNYEAQ (reference sequence). Written as DNA, the CDR3 is TGTGCCAGCAGCTTGCGGATGTGGGAGACCCAGTACTTC. It codes for CASSLRMWETQYF.

The chain employs TRBV19 and TRBJ2-3; no clear D gene. Germline loops: CDR1 LNHDA, CDR2 SQIVND (reference sequence). The CDR3 is made up of 16 amino acids. The ends were cut back, 0 bases at V and 0 bases at J, with 10 bases in the middle. CDR3: CASSIDVGRSTDTQYF. CDR3 nucleotide sequence: TGTGCCAGTAGTATAGATGTAGGCAGGAGCACAGATACGCAGTATTTT.

The chain carries TRBV5-1 and TRBJ2-3; 8 bases fit TRBD2. CDR1 and CDR2 (germline): SGHRS, YFSETQ. CDR3 size: 19 residues. V dropped 3 bases and J dropped 4; count of bases not matched to a gene: 19. The CDR3 here is CASSSGGTTGTSVPDTQYF. CDR3 nucleotide sequence: TGCGCCAGCAGCTCGGGTGGGACCACCGGGACTAGTGTGCCAGATACGCAGTATTTT.

There are a few counts of this clone. The chain has TRBV6-6 and TRBJ1-1, with D perhaps TRBD1 (5 bases). Trimming removed 6 bases from V and 2 bases from J, with 16 bases in between. Germline CDR1 and CDR2: MNHNY and SVGAGI (reference sequence). This CDR3 has 15 amino acids. CDR3 residues: CASRPSRGPNTEAFF. The CDR3 nucleotides are TGTGCCAGCAGACCTTCTAGGGGTCCTAACACTGAAGCTTTCTTT.

The sample holds one count of this clone. V and J are TRBV2 and TRBJ1-2, with TRBD1 matching 11 bases. Unmatched junction bases numbered 5, after V lost 5 bases and J lost 6 bases. The CDR3 has 14 amino acids. Germline CDR1 SNHLY, CDR2 FYNNEI. The CDR3 DNA reads as TGTGCCAGCAGTCCCTGGACAGGGGGCGATGGCTACACCTTC. This translates into CASSPWTGGDGYTF. Together with reference TRBV2 and TRBJ1-2, the CDR3 gives the full variable domain: EPEVTQTPSHQVTQMGQEVILRCVPISNHLYFYWYRQILGQKVEFLVSFYNNEISEKSEIFDDQFSVERPDGSNFTLKIRSTKLEDSAMYFCASSPWTGGDGYTFGSGTRLTVV.

The gene calls are TRBV6-6 and TRBJ2-2; D uncertain. This CDR3 contains 13 residues. V was cut by 2 bases and J by 8 bases, with 9 bases left in between. Germline V CDR1 and CDR2: MNHNY, SVGAGI (reference sequence). CDR3 DNA: TGTGCCAGCAGTTACACGGTCTCGGGGGAGCTGTTTTTT. It yields the protein CASSYTVSGELFF.

This clone has a single count. The J gene is TRBJ1-3, the V gene TRBV12-3 or TRBV12-4; D is unclear. Trimming shortened V by 8 bases and J by 2 bases, and 10 bases separated the two germline ends. The length of the CDR3 is 13 residues. Here the CDR3 DNA reads TGTGCCAGCTCACGCGGGGCTGGAAACACCATATATTTT. Translating it yields CASSRGAGNTIYF.

The chain couples TRBV3-1 (or the pseudogene TRBV3-2) to TRBJ1-6; no clear D. Germline V lookup: CDR1 LGHDT, CDR2 YNNKEL (reference sequence). The V end was cut by 0 bases, the J end by 14 bases, with 14 bases between. The CDR3 sequence is 14 residues long. The chain's CDR3 is CASSQEGGGWSLHF. Here the CDR3 DNA reads TGTGCCAGCAGCCAAGAAGGCGGAGGTTGGTCCCTCCACTTT.

The V and J genes are TRBV5-1 and TRBJ2-7, with a tentative D call TRBD2 (7 bases). This CDR3 is 14 amino acids long. From germline, CDR1 is SGHRS and CDR2 YFSETQ. With 7 bases removed from V and 2 bases from J, the gap between germline ends came to 16 bases. Written as DNA, the CDR3 is TGCGCCAGCGGGGGGGGACAAAGAACCTACGAGCAGTACTTC. This sequence encodes CASGGGQRTYEQYF.

The gene calls are TRBV6-5 and TRBJ1-2; D is perhaps TRBD1 (5 bases). V was pared by 3 bases and J by 3 bases, with 11 bases between. The CDR3 covers 14 residues. CDR1 is MNHEY, CDR2 SVGAGI, per germline. CDR3 DNA: TGTGCCAGCAGTTATGGGAAACAGGACTATGGCTACACCTTC. It specifies CASSYGKQDYGYTF.

The gene calls are TRBV5-1 and TRBJ1-6; D possibly corresponds to TRBD1 (5 bases). CDR3 length: 13 amino acids. Germline-derived CDR1 and CDR2 are SGHRS and YFSETQ. V lost 0 bases and J 12 bases, leaving 10 bases between the germline ends. The CDR3 here is CASSLGGDLPLHF. The CDR3 DNA reads TGCGCCAGCAGCTTGGGGGGGGATTTACCCCTCCACTTT. Supplemented by reference TRBV5-1 and TRBJ1-6, the full variable domain reads KAGVTQTPRYLIKTRGQQVTLSCSPISGHRSVSWYQQTPGQGLQFLFEYFSETQRNKGNFPGRFSGRQFSNSRSEMNVSTLELGDSALYLCASSLGGDLPLHFGNGTRLTVT.

The CDR3 is CASGSTSSYNEQFF. The CDR3 coding sequence is TGCGCCAGCGGATCTACTAGCTCCTACAATGAGCAGTTCTTC. V gene TRBV5-1 combines with J gene TRBJ2-1; possible D gene TRBD2, 5 bases. Trimming shortened V by 7 bases and J by 0 bases, and 11 bases separated the two germline ends. The germline gives CDR1 SGHRS, CDR2 YFSETQ. The CDR3 consists of 14 residues.

This clone was counted a single time. The V and J genes are TRBV11-2 and TRBJ2-3, with 7 bases identical to TRBD1. From germline, CDR1 is SGHAT and CDR2 FQNNGV. The V segment lost 4 bases and the J segment 6 bases; nucleotides outside the gene matches: 4. The CDR3 has 13 residues. CDR3 sequence: CASSWTGQDTQYF. CDR3 DNA sequence: TGTGCCAGCAGCTGGACAGGCCAGGATACGCAGTATTTT.

This chain connects TRBV11-2 to TRBJ1-4, with D possibly being TRBD1 (6 bases). Per the germline V gene, CDR1 is SGHAT and CDR2 is FQNNGV. CDR3 length: 14 amino acids. V was cut by 6 bases and J by 7 bases, with 15 bases left in between. The CDR3 DNA reads TGTGCCAGCAGAAACCAGGGGAATGGTGAAAAACTGTTTTTT. The encoded protein is CASRNQGNGEKLFF.

The J gene is TRBJ1-3, the V gene TRBV2, with 8 bases lining up with TRBD1. From germline, CDR1 is SNHLY and CDR2 FYNNEI. Trimming at V came to 4 bases and at J to 8 bases, leaving 13 bases not matched to a gene. This CDR3 has 16 amino acids. The CDR3 sequence: CASSVGRRTGSYTIYF. The CDR3 region has the DNA TGTGCCAGCAGTGTCGGGCGGAGGACAGGGAGCTACACCATATATTTT. The full variable domain, rest sourced from reference TRBV2 and TRBJ1-3, is EPEVTQTPSHQVTQMGQEVILRCVPISNHLYFYWYRQILGQKVEFLVSFYNNEISEKSEIFDDQFSVERPDGSNFTLKIRSTKLEDSAMYFCASSVGRRTGSYTIYFGEGSWLTVV.

The chain has TRBV18 and TRBJ1-1; 11 nucleotides agree with TRBD1. The J segment lost 5 bases and the V segment lost 2 bases, leaving 7 bases of the junction unmatched. The CDR3 loop spans 16 amino acids. Germline CDR1 reads KGHSH; CDR2 reads LQKENI. DNA for the CDR3: TGTGCCAGCTCACCAGGGGTCGGACAGGGGGCGACTGAAGCTTTCTTT. Translated, it gives CASSPGVGQGATEAFF.

This chain connects TRBV5-1 to TRBJ2-5, with D unresolved. V dropped 0 bases and J dropped 3 bases, with 6 bases sitting between them. CDR3 length: 13 residues. Germline loops: CDR1 SGHRS, CDR2 YFSETQ. The CDR3 DNA follows: TGCGCCAGCAGCTTGGGACTTAAAGAGACCCAGTACTTC. Translation: CASSLGLKETQYF.

This chain connects TRBV6-6 to TRBJ2-1; TRBD2 might be the D (5 bases). The CDR3 contains 15 residues. Germline loops: CDR1 MNHNY, CDR2 SVGAGI (reference sequence). V lost 5 bases to trimming and J lost 13 bases, with 24 bases between them. The CDR3 loop reads CASSQGLPSLSPQFF. The CDR3 DNA reads TGTGCCAGCAGTCAAGGACTGCCGTCTCTCTCCCCTCAGTTCTTC.